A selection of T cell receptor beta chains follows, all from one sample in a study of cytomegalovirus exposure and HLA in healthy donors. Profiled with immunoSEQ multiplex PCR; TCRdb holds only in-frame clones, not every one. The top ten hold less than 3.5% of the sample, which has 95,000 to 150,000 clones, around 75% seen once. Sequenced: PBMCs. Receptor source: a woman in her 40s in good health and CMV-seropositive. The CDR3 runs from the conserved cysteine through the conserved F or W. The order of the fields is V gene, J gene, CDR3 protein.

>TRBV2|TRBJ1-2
CASSVHIGGYGYTF
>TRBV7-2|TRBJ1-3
CASSAAQGGYGNTIYF
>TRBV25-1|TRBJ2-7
CASSRTSAYGEQYF
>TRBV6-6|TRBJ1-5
CASSPPTEYQPQHF
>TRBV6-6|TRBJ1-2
CASTRELGGYTF
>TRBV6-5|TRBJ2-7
CASSYSIRTSYEQYF
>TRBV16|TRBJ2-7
CASSQSTQGVGEQYF
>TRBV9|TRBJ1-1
CASSALGDTEAFF
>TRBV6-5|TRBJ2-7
CASSYGPGSSKQYF
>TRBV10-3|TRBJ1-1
CAISSAGLGTEAFF
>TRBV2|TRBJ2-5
CASSSNPTGGQETQYF
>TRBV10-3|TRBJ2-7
CAISVRGAGEQYF
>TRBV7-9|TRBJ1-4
CASSPRDGKNEKLFF
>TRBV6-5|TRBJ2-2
CASSYVSGNTGELFF
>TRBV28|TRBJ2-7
CASSLSGRAGYEQYF
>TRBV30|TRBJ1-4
CAWSGQGGANEKLFF
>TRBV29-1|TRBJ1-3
CSADPGGPSGNTIYF
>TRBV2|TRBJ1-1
CASRYGEGTEAFF
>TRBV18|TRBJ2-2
CASSPNGVAGATGELFF
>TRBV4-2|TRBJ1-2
CASSQDRRNYGYTF
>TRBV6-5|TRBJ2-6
CASSYGGSSGANVLTF
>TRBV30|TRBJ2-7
CAWTPRGESYEQYF
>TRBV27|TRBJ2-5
CASSFSVGGETQYF
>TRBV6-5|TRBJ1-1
CASSLRDRGWTEAFF
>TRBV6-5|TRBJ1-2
CASSATGGINGYTF
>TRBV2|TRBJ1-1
CASSTVWTGQTQAFF
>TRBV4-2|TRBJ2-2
CASSRGVRGLEGGGELFF
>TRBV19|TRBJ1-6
CASSGLAGGSSPLHF
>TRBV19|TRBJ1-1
CASSIGAANTEAFF
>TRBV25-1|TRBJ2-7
CAPQGLAGTEQYF
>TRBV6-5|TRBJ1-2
CASSRQGSYGYTF
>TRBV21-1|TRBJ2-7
CASWRGTAGYEQYF
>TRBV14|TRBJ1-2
CASSDRGSYGYTF
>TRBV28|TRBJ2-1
CASSLPRTSNEQFF
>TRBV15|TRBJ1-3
CATSRDVVTQRSGNTIYF
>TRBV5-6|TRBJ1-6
CASSQGANSPLHF
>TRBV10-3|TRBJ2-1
CAISRIDEQFF
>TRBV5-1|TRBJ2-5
CASFDTGTGGETQYF
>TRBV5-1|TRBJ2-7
CASTVGGSYEQYF
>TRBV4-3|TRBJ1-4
CASSQGQGSSIGNEKLFF
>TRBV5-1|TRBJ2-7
CASSFFTGFSYEQYF
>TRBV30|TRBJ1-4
CAWSTSGQRSSVFF